Listed below are T cell receptor beta chains from one sample, sequenced in a study of T-cell reconstitution after alpha-beta-depleted transplantation in children. TCRdb re-called the PCR reads through MiXCR, storing one row per CDR3 protein. The repertoire includes about 540,000 distinct CDR3 sequences, around 17% of them detected once, and roughly 3.3% sits in the top ten. The sample consisted of PBMCs from the stem cell graft donor, taken from the stem cell graft. These receptors all come from a human donor who donated a stem cell graft to a child with acute lymphoblastic leukemia. CDR3s include the opening cysteine and the closing phenylalanine or tryptophan. The D gene is left open where the match is weak. Size tells how often a clone was seen (once, few, many) or the class of an expanded clone, and some rows leave it out.

>TRBJ2-1|TRBV15|.|few
CATSRGGNNEQFF
TGTGCCACCAGCAGGGGCGGGAACAATGAGCAGTTCTTC
>TRBJ1-5|TRBV12-3/TRBV12-4|.|few
CASRDRRLGPQHF
TGTGCCAGCAGAGACAGGCGGCTGGGGCCCCAGCATTTT
>TRBJ2-5|TRBV5-1|.|.
CASSLGDSFLETQYF
.
>TRBJ2-1|TRBV5-1|TRBD1|.
CASRDRGSNEQFF
TGCGCCAGCCGGGACAGGGGAAGCAATGAGCAGTTCTTC
>TRBJ2-5|TRBV18|TRBD1|.
CASSPPDRSQETQYF
TGTGCCAGCTCACCCCCGGACAGGAGCCAAGAGACCCAGTACTTC
>TRBJ2-1|TRBV2|TRBD2|few
CASSRRLAIYNEQFF
TGTGCCAGCAGCCGGCGACTAGCGATCTACAATGAGCAGTTCTTC
>TRBJ2-7|TRBV5-1|TRBD1|few
CASGTGPHEQYF
TGCGCCAGCGGGACAGGGCCCCACGAGCAGTACTTC
>TRBJ2-5|TRBV12-3/TRBV12-4|.|many
CASSLAAAQETQYF
TGTGCCAGCAGTTTAGCGGCGGCTCAAGAGACCCAGTACTTC
>TRBJ2-5|TRBV12-3/TRBV12-4|.|few
CASSEVGYGADQETQYF
TGTGCCAGCAGTGAGGTGGGGTACGGAGCAGACCAAGAGACCCAGTACTTC
>TRBJ1-1|TRBV20-1|.|few
CSAQAAFTEAFF
TGCAGTGCCCAGGCAGCATTCACTGAAGCTTTCTTT
>TRBJ1-4|TRBV27|.|few
CASSFLSLTGDEKLFF
TGTGCCAGCAGTTTTCTTAGTTTGACCGGGGATGAAAAACTGTTTTTT
>TRBJ2-7|TRBV12-3/TRBV12-4|.|few
CASSSRTVYEQYF
TGTGCCAGCAGTTCGAGGACGGTCTACGAGCAGTACTTC
>TRBJ2-2|TRBV15|TRBD1|.
CATSGRRGPVGELFF
TGTGCCACCAGTGGGCGCAGGGGGCCGGTCGGGGAGCTGTTTTTT
>TRBJ2-7|TRBV27|TRBD2|.
CASSFRPGLAGVYEQYF
TGTGCCAGCAGTTTTAGGCCAGGACTAGCGGGAGTCTACGAGCAGTACTTC
>TRBJ2-1|TRBV12-3/TRBV12-4|TRBD2|.
CASSLRTSGVANEQFF
TGTGCCAGCAGTCTTCGGACTAGCGGTGTAGCCAATGAGCAGTTCTTC
>TRBJ1-2|TRBV12-3/TRBV12-4|.|.
CASSFYRDGYTF
TGTGCCAGCAGTTTCTACAGGGATGGCTACACCTTC
>TRBJ1-2|TRBV21-1|.|few
CASSTPPRGVYSNYGYTF
TGTGCCAGCAGCACTCCGCCTCGAGGAGTGTATTCTAACTATGGCTACACCTTC
>TRBJ2-7|TRBV4-1|TRBD2|few
CASSPGLESYEQYF
TGCGCCAGCAGCCCGGGACTAGAGAGCTACGAGCAGTACTTC
>TRBJ2-1|TRBV20-1|TRBD2|.
CSARDLKLAGGPHNEQFF
TGCAGTGCTAGAGATCTAAAACTAGCGGGAGGGCCTCACAATGAGCAGTTCTTC
>TRBJ2-7|TRBV6-5|TRBD1|few
CASGWDRSSYEQYF
TGTGCCAGCGGTTGGGACAGGAGCTCCTACGAGCAGTACTTC
>TRBJ1-2|TRBV12-3/TRBV12-4|.|.
CASSLEASYGYPF
TGTGCCAGCAGTTTGGAAGCGAGCTATGGCTACCCCTTC
>TRBJ2-5|TRBV7-9|.|few
CASIREFQETQYF
TGTGCCAGTATTCGGGAGTTCCAAGAGACCCAGTACTTC
>TRBJ1-6|TRBV7-6|TRBD1|.
CASSLGSGTGVGSPLHF
TGTGCCAGCAGCTTAGGATCCGGGACAGGGGTAGGATCACCCCTCCACTTT
>TRBJ2-3|TRBV6-4|TRBD2|many
CASSDSGTSPDTQYF
TGTGCCAGCAGTGACTCCGGGACTAGCCCAGATACGCAGTATTTT
>TRBJ2-7|TRBV24-1|.|few
CATSDAGRPYEQYF
TGTGCCACCAGTGATGCGGGACGGCCATACGAGCAGTACTTC
>TRBJ2-3|TRBV21-1|.|.
CASSKNDGTSGRFNTDTQYF
TGTGCCAGCAGCAAAAACGACGGCACCAGCGGGAGATTTAACACAGATACGCAGTATTTT
>TRBJ2-1|TRBV19|.|few
CASSIELLANEQFF
TGTGCCAGTAGTATCGAACTACTCGCCAATGAGCAGTTCTTC
>TRBJ2-1|TRBV14|TRBD2|.
CASSQLAGGSNEQFF
TGTGCCAGCAGCCAACTAGCGGGAGGAAGCAATGAGCAGTTCTTC
>TRBJ2-1|TRBV15|.|.
CATSRDDTYEQFF
TGTGCCACCAGCAGAGATGATACGTATGAGCAGTTCTTC
>TRBJ1-5|TRBV11-1|.|few
CASSFHSNQPQHF
TGTGCCAGCAGCTTCCACAGCAATCAGCCCCAGCATTTT
>TRBJ2-4|TRBV9|TRBD2|.
CASGRAGNIQYF
TGTGCCAGCGGGAGGGCCGGGAACATTCAGTACTTC
>TRBJ2-5|TRBV4-1|TRBD2|.
CASSQYASGSLQETQYF
TGCGCCAGCAGCCAATATGCTAGCGGGTCGTTGCAAGAGACCCAGTACTTC
>TRBJ1-1|TRBV11-2|.|.
CASSYLALNTEAFF
TGTGCCAGCAGCTACTTAGCGCTGAACACTGAAGCTTTCTTT
>TRBJ2-2|TRBV3-1|TRBD2|.
CAICPPGLAGVNTGELFF
TGTGCCATCTGCCCTCCGGGACTAGCGGGAGTTAACACCGGGGAGCTGTTTTTT
>TRBJ2-7|TRBV12-3/TRBV12-4|.|.
CASSTLLGEIHEQYF
TGTGCCAGCAGCACCCTATTGGGGGAAATCCACGAGCAGTACTTC
>TRBJ2-3|TRBV7-9|.|few
CASSLGATGTDTQYF
TGTGCCAGCAGCTTAGGGGCAACAGGCACAGATACGCAGTATTTT